The 20 T cell receptor beta chains below all came from one sample that was sequenced in a study of T cells after yellow fever vaccination. TCRdb re-analysed the 5' RACE reads in MiXCR, keeping a single row per CDR3 protein. The data show around 140,000 distinct CDR3 sequences, under 8% seen once. Sequenced material: CD4+ T cells sorted from PBMCs, taken 10 days after the yellow fever booster vaccination. The receptors originated from a man in his thirties or forties who received the YFV17D yellow fever vaccine.

This clonotype was detected ten times or more. The V and J genes are TRBV5-6 and TRBJ2-1; TRBD1 agrees at 9 bases. Trimming cost V 0 bases and J 10 bases; bases outside gene matches: 20. From germline, CDR1 is SGHDT and CDR2 YYEEEE. The CDR3 is 19 residues long. The CDR3 DNA follows: TGTGCCAGCAGCTTGGCCACTCATCGCGGGACAGGGCCTCTCTTCGAGCAGTTCTTC. Its protein is CASSLATHRGTGPLFEQFF.

This clonotype was counted at least ten times. J is TRBJ2-3 and V is TRBV11-3; TRBD2 aligns across 13 bases. Trimming took 1 base from V and 5 from J; bases not matched to a gene: 3. The CDR3 has 16 residues. CDR1 SGHNT and CDR2 YENEEA come from the germline V gene. The CDR3 is CASSLGGLAGKDTQYF. The CDR3 nucleotides are TGTGCCAGCAGCTTAGGGGGACTAGCGGGGAAAGATACGCAGTATTTT.

This clonotype showed up many times. V and J are TRBV5-1 and TRBJ2-1; TRBD2 matches at 10 bases. Germline CDR1 and CDR2: SGHRS and YFSETQ. Trimming at V came to 2 bases and at J to 9 bases, leaving 8 bases not matched to a gene. The CDR3 loop spans 15 amino acids. CDR3 sequence: CASSLQLAGNSEQFF. The CDR3 DNA reads as TGCGCCAGCAGCTTACAACTAGCGGGAAACAGTGAGCAGTTCTTC.

The chain recombines TRBV10-3 with TRBJ2-3; TRBD2 aligns across 7 bases. The CDR3 totals 15 residues. Germline V gene data show CDR1 as ENHRY and CDR2 as SYGVKD. V dropped 5 bases and J dropped 1; count of bases not matched to a gene: 6. CDR3 sequence: CAISSPSGGTDTQYF. The CDR3 coding sequence is TGTGCCATCAGTTCTCCTAGCGGAGGCACAGATACGCAGTATTTT.

This clonotype has at least ten counts. The chain is built from TRBV4-2 and TRBJ2-7, with 7 nucleotides matching TRBD1. Germline CDR1 LGHNA, CDR2 YNFKEQ. V trimming: 4 bases; J trimming: 4 bases; junction bases outside the gene matches: 4. CDR3 length equals 13 residues. The CDR3 DNA reads TGTGCCAGCAGCCCCCAGGGGGAGTACGAGCAGTACTTC. This codes for CASSPQGEYEQYF.

This clonotype was counted at least ten times. The chain combines TRBV20-1 with TRBJ1-2; TRBD1 might be the D (5 bases). CDR1 is DFQATT, CDR2 SNEGSKA, per germline (reference sequence). This CDR3 is 13 amino acids long. With 2 bases removed from V and 4 bases from J, the gap between germline ends came to 11 bases. For the CDR3, the DNA is TGCAGTGCTAGATCCAGGGATAGCTATGGCTACACCTTC. Translating gives CSARSRDSYGYTF.

The sample holds many counts of this clonotype. This chain links TRBV7-3 with TRBJ2-1; 7 bases are a match to TRBD2. CDR1 SGHTA and CDR2 FQGTGA come from the germline V gene. V dropped 4 bases and J dropped 3; count of bases not matched to a gene: 6. CDR3 length equals 15 residues. Here the CDR3 reads CASSSSGNDYNEQFF. In DNA form, the CDR3 reads TGTGCCAGCAGCTCTAGCGGAAACGACTACAATGAGCAGTTCTTC.

This clonotype appeared many times. The rearrangement links TRBV28 to TRBJ2-3; TRBD2 is a possible D gene (5 bases). Trimming removed 5 bases at V and 3 bases at J, with 18 bases between. This CDR3 comprises 16 residues. Looked up from germline, CDR1 is MDHEN and CDR2 is SYDVKM. CDR3 nucleotide sequence: TGTGCCAGCAGTACGCCCCGGGGTGGTGGGACAGATACGCAGTATTTT. It codes for CASSTPRGGGTDTQYF.

Many counts were recorded for this clonotype. The J gene is TRBJ2-1, the V gene TRBV7-9, with D possibly called TRBD1 or TRBD2 (6 bases each). The germline V and J ends were trimmed by 5 bases and 7 bases, with 18 bases remaining between them. The germline V gene has CDR1 SEHNR and CDR2 FQNEAQ (reference sequence). This CDR3 has 15 residues. CDR3 in amino acids: CASSQMGLQGNEQFF. The CDR3 DNA reads TGTGCCAGCAGCCAAATGGGACTCCAGGGGAATGAGCAGTTCTTC.

This clonotype was seen at least ten times. This chain links TRBV7-2 with TRBJ2-1, with D unresolved. The CDR3 is made up of 14 amino acids. CDR1 is SGHTA, CDR2 FQGNSA, per germline. Trimming removed 2 bases at V and 0 bases at J, with 5 bases between. CDR3 DNA sequence: TGTGCCAGCAGCTTACCTAGCTCCTACAATGAGCAGTTCTTC. Its translation is CASSLPSSYNEQFF.

This clonotype was seen repeatedly, ten times or more. The genes are TRBV5-1 and TRBJ2-5, with D possibly matching TRBD2 (5 bases). Germline-derived CDR1 and CDR2 are SGHRS and YFSETQ. This CDR3 spans 17 amino acids. With 1 base removed from V and 4 bases from J, the gap between germline ends came to 20 bases. The CDR3 nucleotides read TGCGCCAGCAGCTTGCTTTTAACGCCAGCGGCGGGAGAGACCCAGTACTTC. As protein: CASSLLLTPAAGETQYF.

This clonotype has at least ten counts. The chain is built from TRBV28 and TRBJ2-7, with 7 bases lining up with TRBD2. The CDR3 spans 15 residues. The trim removed 3 bases at V and 1 base at J, leaving 6 bases unmatched. Per the germline V gene, CDR1 is MDHEN and CDR2 is SYDVKM. CDR3 in DNA: TGTGCCAGCAGTTTTCCGGGACTATCATCCTACGAGCAGTACTTC. Residues: CASSFPGLSSYEQYF.

This rearrangement joins TRBV28 to TRBJ2-7, with a tentative D call TRBD1 (6 bases). V was clipped by 7 bases and J by 6 bases, with 19 bases between them. This CDR3 is built from 14 residues. The germline CDR1 and CDR2 sequences are MDHEN and SYDVKM. CDR3 DNA: TGTGCCAGCACCCCAGGGGCCCGAGGGGGCGAGCAGTACTTC. Protein: CASTPGARGGEQYF.

This clonotype was counted at least ten times. The rearrangement links TRBV12-3 or TRBV12-4 to TRBJ2-1, with D maybe TRBD1 (5 bases). Deletions cut 5 bases from V and 3 bases from J, with 11 bases between. The CDR3 runs to 14 residues. CDR3 bases: TGTGCCAGCAGTCCCGACAGCTACTACAATGAGCAGTTCTTC. Its translation is CASSPDSYYNEQFF.

This clonotype was detected many times. The chain couples TRBV20-1 to TRBJ1-1; no reliable D call. V lost 3 bases, J lost 5 bases, and 13 bases lay in between. Germline-derived CDR1 and CDR2 are DFQATT and SNEGSKA (reference sequence). CDR3 length: 13 amino acids. As DNA, the CDR3 is TGCAGTGCTAGTGAATCGCATGGGACTGAAGCTTTCTTT. Amino acids: CSASESHGTEAFF.

This clonotype was counted at least ten times. The chain recombines TRBV7-9 with TRBJ1-5; no clear D gene. V was trimmed by 6 bases and J by 2 bases, leaving 11 bases between them. Germline assignment: CDR1 SEHNR and CDR2 FQNEAQ (reference sequence). This CDR3 is 14 amino acids long. CDR3 in amino acids: CASRITARNQPQHF. CDR3 DNA: TGTGCCAGCAGGATAACAGCTCGCAATCAGCCCCAGCATTTT.

The V call is TRBV7-2, the J call TRBJ2-3; TRBD2 aligns across 9 bases. The germline V gene encodes CDR1 SGHTA and CDR2 FQGNSA. The CDR3 is 14 residues long. With V trimmed by 5 bases and J by 4 bases, 4 bases remained unmatched. CDR3 residues: CASSNSGRADTQYF. Written as DNA, the CDR3 is TGTGCCAGCAGCAATAGCGGGAGAGCAGATACGCAGTATTTT.

In this sample, this clonotype turned up a few times. J is TRBJ1-2 and V is TRBV28; possibly TRBD1 for D (6 bases). With 2 bases removed from V and 5 bases from J, the gap between germline ends came to 12 bases. Germline-derived CDR1 and CDR2 are MDHEN and SYDVKM. The CDR3 loop spans 14 amino acids. Written as DNA, the CDR3 is TGTGCCAGCAGTTTACCAGGGGTGCAGTATGGCTACACCTTC. This codes for CASSLPGVQYGYTF.

There are many counts of this clonotype. This chain connects TRBV20-1 to TRBJ2-7; 8 bases are shared with TRBD1. Unmatched junction bases numbered 6, after V lost 2 bases and J lost 6 bases. The CDR3 sequence is 13 residues long. Looked up from germline, CDR1 is DFQATT and CDR2 is SNEGSKA (reference sequence). The CDR3 bases are TGCAGTGCTAGACGCGACAGGGGCAGCGAGCAGTACTTC. Translated: CSARRDRGSEQYF.

This chain links TRBV7-3 with TRBJ2-1; D uncertain. V was pared by 0 bases and J by 5 bases, with 20 bases between. Germline V CDR1 and CDR2: SGHTA, FQGTGA. The CDR3 covers 18 residues. The CDR3 protein is CASSLTGHRRSVDNEQFF. CDR3 nucleotides: TGTGCCAGCAGCTTAACAGGGCACCGCCGCTCGGTCGACAATGAGCAGTTCTTC. Variable domain in full (rest from reference TRBV7-3 and TRBJ2-1): GAGVSQTPSNKVTEKGKYVELRCDPISGHTALYWYRQSLGQGPEFLIYFQGTGAADDSGLPNDRFFAVRPEGSVSTLKIQRTERGDSAVYLCASSLTGHRRSVDNEQFFGPGTRLTVL.